These 9 T cell receptor beta chains came from one sample sequenced in a study of PD-1 blockade in classical Hodgkin lymphoma. After autologous stem cell transplantation all patients relapsed, and prior brentuximab vedotin exposure differed between cohorts. Clones were sequenced by immunoSEQ multiplex PCR, and TCRdb holds only the in-frame ones, with some missing. The sample carries 100,000 or so clones, about 89% recorded once. This sample comprised peripheral blood mononuclear cells (PBMCs), obtained before the second cycle of nivolumab. Receptors originate from a human donor with classical Hodgkin lymphoma.

The V gene is TRBV27, the J gene TRBJ1-5; 10 positions agree with TRBD1. CDR3 length equals 16 residues. With 3 bases clipped from V and 2 bases from J, the junction kept 4 bases outside the gene matches. Germline CDR1 and CDR2: MNHEY and SMNVEV (reference sequence). The chain's CDR3 is CASSLTGGAGNQPQHF. The CDR3 coding sequence is TGTGCCAGCAGTTTGACAGGGGGCGCTGGCAATCAGCCCCAGCATTTT.

This chain joins TRBV9 and TRBJ2-6; D uncertain. This CDR3 has 16 residues. Germline-derived CDR1 and CDR2 are SGDLS and YYNGEE. The V and J ends lost 3 bases and 2 bases respectively, with 12 bases between them. This CDR3 is CASSARLQTGANVLTF. The CDR3 DNA reads as TGTGCCAGCAGCGCCAGACTGCAGACTGGGGCCAACGTCCTGACTTTC. Combining the CDR3 with reference TRBV9 and TRBJ2-6 gives the whole variable domain DSGVTQTPKHLITATGQRVTLRCSPRSGDLSVYWYQQSLDQGLQFLIQYYNGEERAKGNILERFSAQQFPDLHSELNLSSLELGDSALYFCASSARLQTGANVLTFGAGSRLTVL.

This chain links TRBV30 with TRBJ1-4, with D possibly TRBD1 on 6 matching bases. Germline CDR1 is GTSNPN and CDR2 is SVGIG (reference sequence). The CDR3 spans 15 residues. V lost 3 bases, J lost 5 bases, and 16 bases lay in between. As DNA, the CDR3 is TGTGCCTGGAGGGCGTGGGGGGGGCTGAATGAAAAACTGTTTTTT. This translates into CAWRAWGGLNEKLFF.

CDR3 sequence (DNA): TGTGCCTGGAGTGTACGATGGCGGGGGAGAGAGACCCAGTACTTC. Translating it yields CAWSVRWRGRETQYF. V and J are TRBV30 and TRBJ2-5; TRBD2 matches 7 bases. V lost 0 bases, J lost 4 bases, and 8 bases stayed unmatched. Germline CDR1 GTSNPN, CDR2 SVGIG (reference sequence). The CDR3 contains 15 residues.

The chain uses TRBV4-2 and TRBJ2-7; D uncertain. CDR1 and CDR2 (germline): LGHNA, YNFKEQ. This CDR3 contains 14 residues. The V end was cut by 4 bases, the J end by 4 bases, with 14 bases between. The DNA for the CDR3 is TGTGCCAGCAGCCCAGCCAAAGGGCCTTACGAGCAGTACTTC. Translating it yields CASSPAKGPYEQYF.

CDR3: CASSLGDSQETQYF. The CDR3 DNA reads TGTGCCAGCAGCTTAGGGGACAGCCAAGAGACCCAGTACTTC. The rearrangement uses TRBV5-4 and TRBJ2-5; 7 bases match TRBD1. With V trimmed by 2 bases and J by 1 base, 2 bases remained unmatched. CDR3 length: 14 residues. Germline lookup yields CDR1 SGHNT and CDR2 YYREEE (reference sequence). Full variable domain (remainder filled in from reference TRBV5-4 and TRBJ2-5): ETGVTQSPTHLIKTRGQQVTLRCSSQSGHNTVSWYQQALGQGPQFIFQYYREEENGRGNFPPRFSGLQFPNYSSELNVNALELDDSALYLCASSLGDSQETQYFGPGTRLLVL.

The V and J genes are TRBV5-1 and TRBJ2-6; possibly TRBD1 for D (5 bases). From germline, CDR1 is SGHRS and CDR2 YFSETQ. This CDR3 has 22 amino acids. V gave up 2 bases and J gave up 1 base, with 28 bases separating them. The chain's CDR3 is CASSFPSDEGASLISGANVLTF. The DNA for the CDR3 is TGCGCCAGCAGCTTCCCCTCCGACGAAGGGGCGAGTTTAATATCTGGGGCCAACGTCCTGACTTTC.

This clone was counted only a few times. This rearrangement joins TRBV7-9 to TRBJ1-3; D gene unclear. The CDR3 is 15 residues long. Trimming took off 2 bases at V and 8 bases at J, with 16 bases between the two ends. Germline-derived CDR1 and CDR2 are SEHNR and FQNEAQ (reference sequence). The chain's CDR3 is CASSLHTAGEDTIYF. CDR3 DNA: TGTGCCAGCAGCTTACACACGGCCGGTGAGGACACCATATATTTT.

The chain recombines TRBV9 with TRBJ1-2; weak D call: TRBD1 (5 bases). Germline V gives CDR1 SGDLS, CDR2 YYNGEE. V lost 0 bases and J 3 bases, leaving 12 bases between the germline ends. The CDR3 loop spans 15 amino acids. CDR3 nucleotide sequence: TGTGCCAGCAGCGTAGGGGTCCCCAGGGACTATGGCTACACCTTC. This encodes CASSVGVPRDYGYTF.